The rows below give T cell receptor beta chains drawn from one sample of a study of shared clonotypes between healthy human individuals. Only in-frame clones appear in the TCRdb table, and some are missing; sequencing was by immunoSEQ multiplex PCR. Among over a million clones, about 80% were seen once, and the ten largest hold about 1.5%. The sample taken for sequencing was memory CD4+ T cells sorted from blood. The receptors were gathered from a man younger than 30 in good health. The CDR3 runs from the conserved cysteine through the conserved F or W. A D gene is named only where the DNA matches it firmly. Not every row has a clone size; where given, it reads once, few, many or a size class.

D gene	V gene	J gene	clone size	CDR3 DNA	CDR3 protein
TRBD1	TRBV14	TRBJ2-3	many	TGTGCCAGCAGTCCCTCAGGGGGCGGAGTAGATACGCAGTATTTT	CASSPSGGGVDTQYF
-	TRBV27	TRBJ1-3	once	TGTGCCAGCAGTGGAGGGGCGGGAGGGGAGCAAGGAAACACCATATATTTT	CASSGGAGGEQGNTIYF
-	TRBV2	TRBJ1-1	-	TGTGCCAGCAGGCCAACGACAGGGAACACTGAAGCTTTCTTT	CASRPTTGNTEAFF
-	TRBV5-6	TRBJ2-5	-	TGTGCCAGCAGCTTGCTCTCCGCGGGTTTCGGGGGGACCCAGTACTTC	CASSLLSAGFGGTQYF
-	TRBV7-2	TRBJ1-1	-	TGTGCCAGCAGCCGACACGGCGGGGTAGGTACTGAAGCTTTCTTT	CASSRHGGVGTEAFF
-	TRBV5-1	TRBJ1-6	-	TGCGCCAGCAGCCAGGAGGGGGGCAATTCACCCCTCCACTTT	CASSQEGGNSPLHF
-	TRBV5-6	TRBJ2-7	-	TGTGCCAGCAGCTTGCGACATGCTTACGAGCAGTACTTC	CASSLRHAYEQYF
-	TRBV6-1	TRBJ2-7	-	TGTGCCAGCAGTGAGGAACGGCTGGAGCAGTACTTC	CASSEERLEQYF
-	TRBV14	TRBJ2-3	-	TGTGCCAGCAGCCAAGAGGGCCGGTCGCAGTATTTT	CASSQEGRSQYF
-	TRBV7-6	TRBJ2-2	-	TGTGCCAGCAGCCTTCAATCGGGGGTCGGGGAGCTGTTTTTT	CASSLQSGVGELFF
-	TRBV19	TRBJ2-3	-	TGTGCCACCGCTCCGGACACAGATACGCAGTATTTT	CATAPDTDTQYF
-	TRBV19	TRBJ1-4	-	TGTGCCAGTAAAAATAGGCCAACTAATGAAAAACTGTTTTTT	CASKNRPTNEKLFF
TRBD2	TRBV7-9	TRBJ2-1	-	TGTGCCAGCAGCTTCCGGGAGGGCTCCTACAATGAGCAGTTCTTC	CASSFREGSYNEQFF
TRBD1	TRBV7-8	TRBJ2-7	-	TGTGCCAGCAGCTTACGTGTTCCCGGACAGGGGGATTACGAGCAGTACTTC	CASSLRVPGQGDYEQYF
TRBD2	TRBV4-1	TRBJ2-3	-	TGCGCCAGCAGCCAAGACTCCGTCGGGAGGGCAGAGGACACGCAGTATTTT	CASSQDSVGRAEDTQYF
-	TRBV6-1	TRBJ2-5	-	TGTGCCAGCAGTGGGTTAGCTCAAGAGACCCAGTACTTC	CASSGLAQETQYF
TRBD1	TRBV19	TRBJ1-5	-	TGTGCCAGTAGTCCAAACAGGGGGCGCGGTCAGCCCCAGCATTTT	CASSPNRGRGQPQHF
TRBD2	TRBV7-6	TRBJ2-7	-	TGTGCCAGCAGCTTAGTTTTTCGAAATAGCGGGGATAGTTACGAGCAGTACTTC	CASSLVFRNSGDSYEQYF
-	TRBV9	TRBJ1-6	-	TGTGCCAGCAGCGACGCCCCCCATTCACCCCTCCACTTT	CASSDAPHSPLHF
TRBD1	TRBV7-2	TRBJ1-5	-	TGTGCCAGCAGCTTAAGTTTCGGCAGGGGGTCTTATAGCAATCAGCCCCAGCATTTT	CASSLSFGRGSYSNQPQHF
-	TRBV2	TRBJ2-1	-	TGTGCCAGCAGTGAAGTCGCGGAGCAGTTCTTC	CASSEVAEQFF
-	TRBV15	TRBJ2-7	-	TGTGCCACCAGCAGAGTCCGGGACCCCCGATACGAGCAGTACTTC	CATSRVRDPRYEQYF
-	TRBV6-5	TRBJ1-6	few	TGTGCCAGCAGATTGGGTGGTTCACCCCTCCACTTT	CASRLGGSPLHF
-	TRBV27	TRBJ2-4	-	TGTGCCAGCAGTCAAACGGGAATAGCCAAAAACATTCAGTACTTC	CASSQTGIAKNIQYF
-	TRBV7-2	TRBJ2-7	-	TGTGCCAGCAGCTTCCCAGTTGGGAGCTCCTACGAGCAGTACTTC	CASSFPVGSSYEQYF
TRBD1	TRBV6-4	TRBJ1-4	many	TGTGCCAGCAGTGAGATCCGGGACAGAGAAAAACTGTTTTTT	CASSEIRDREKLFF
-	TRBV12-5	TRBJ2-7	few	TGTGCTAGTTCACGGGCAAGCTCCTACGAGCAGTACTTC	CASSRASSYEQYF
-	TRBV5-4	TRBJ2-5	-	TGTGCCAGCAGCTCGGATCGCTCGACCCAGTACTTC	CASSSDRSTQYF
TRBD2	TRBV5-4	TRBJ2-5	-	TGTGCCAGCAGCTTGTCTAGCGGGAGTCGAGAGACCCAGTACTTC	CASSLSSGSRETQYF
-	TRBV6-1	TRBJ1-2	-	TGTGCCAGCAGTGAAGCTACTCATAACTATGGCTACACCTTC	CASSEATHNYGYTF
-	TRBV30	TRBJ2-2	few	TGTGCCGGCGGCAGGACCAAGGCCACCGGGGAGCTGTTTTTT	CAGGRTKATGELFF
-	TRBV7-9	TRBJ1-6	-	TGTGCCAGCAGCCCCGACGGCTATAATTCACCCCTCCACTTT	CASSPDGYNSPLHF
-	TRBV11-2	TRBJ2-7	-	TGTGCCAGCAGCTTAGTCGGCAGGGCCGAGCAGTACTTC	CASSLVGRAEQYF
TRBD1	TRBV27	TRBJ2-6	-	TGTGCCAGCTCAGACAGGGCTGGGGCCAACGTCCTGACTTTC	CASSDRAGANVLTF
TRBD1	TRBV19	TRBJ2-1	-	TGTGCCAGTACTAAGGACAGGTTGGACTACAATGAGCAGTTCTTC	CASTKDRLDYNEQFF
-	TRBV19	TRBJ1-2	-	TGTGCCAGTAGCAATCGGGACTATGGCTACACCTTC	CASSNRDYGYTF
TRBD1	TRBV28	TRBJ1-1	few	TGTGCCAGCAGTTTGGGCAGGGGGCAATTTGAAGCTTTCTTT	CASSLGRGQFEAFF
-	TRBV10-3	TRBJ1-5	-	TGTGCCATCAGTGAGTCTTGGGGGAAGGATCAGCCCCAGCATTTT	CAISESWGKDQPQHF
-	TRBV6-1	TRBJ2-3	-	TGTGCCAGCAGTGAAATCAGGCTTACAGATACGCAGTATTTT	CASSEIRLTDTQYF
-	TRBV30	TRBJ2-3	-	TGTGCCTGGGCCTCTACTCGCACAGATACGCAGTATTTT	CAWASTRTDTQYF
-	TRBV7-9	TRBJ2-7	-	TGTGCCAGCAGCTTAGACCTGGGTTTGGGGCAGTACTTC	CASSLDLGLGQYF
-	TRBV5-4	TRBJ2-2	-	TGTGCCAGCAGCTTGGACGGGGGAGGCACCGGGGAGCTGTTTTTT	CASSLDGGGTGELFF
-	TRBV29-1	TRBJ2-1	-	TGCAGCGTGGGCCGGGACGGACACAATGAGCAGTTCTTC	CSVGRDGHNEQFF
-	TRBV5-1	TRBJ2-2	-	TGCGCCAGCAGCTTGGAGTCGGTGAACACCGGGGAGCTGTTTTTT	CASSLESVNTGELFF
-	TRBV5-6	TRBJ1-2	-	TGTGCCAGCAGCTTGGGGGCCCGCTGGGTTGCCGGCTACACCTTC	CASSLGARWVAGYTF